This record concerns one TCR beta chain sequence. What it recognizes is unknown. This entry belongs to a study of Tregs in tolerant kidney transplant recipients. The study's findings and limits: Changing PCR primers prevented nucleotide comparison between some patients' samples. Activated donor B cell expansion appeared to reveal the most relevant donor-specific TCRbeta repertoire. Validation in larger populations is needed because few patients were studied. No direct test of biological reproducibility was done here.

After 6 days with irradiated graft donor PBMCs, CFSE-labeled recipient PBMCs were FACS-sorted. In germline, CDR1 is SGHTA, CDR2 FQGNSA. The CDR3 contains 18 residues. V dropped 2 bases and J dropped 8; count of bases not matched to a gene: 12. Produced via immunoSEQ multiplex PCR; TCRdb's table is partial and in-frame only. The repertoire consists of 7,000 to 9,000 clones, with roughly 36% occurring once and the leading ten covering about 5.6%. The J gene is TRBJ2-1, the V gene TRBV7-2; 13 bases match TRBD2. Here the sequenced sample was CD8+ T cells from blood cultured with allogeneic cells, taken before the transplant. The sequence derives from a human patient who received a combined kidney and bone marrow transplant. CDR3 nucleotide sequence: TGTGCCAGCAGCTTAATCGGACTAGCGGGGGCCTCCCAGGATGAGCAGTTCTTC. Protein sequence: CASSLIGLAGASQDEQFF. The complete variable domain, with remaining parts taken from reference TRBV7-2 and TRBJ2-1, reads GAGVSQSPSNKVTEKGKDVELRCDPISGHTALYWYRQSLGQGLEFLIYFQGNSAPDKSGLPSDRFSAERTGGSVSTLTIQRTQQEDSAVYLCASSLIGLAGASQDEQFFGPGTRLTVL.